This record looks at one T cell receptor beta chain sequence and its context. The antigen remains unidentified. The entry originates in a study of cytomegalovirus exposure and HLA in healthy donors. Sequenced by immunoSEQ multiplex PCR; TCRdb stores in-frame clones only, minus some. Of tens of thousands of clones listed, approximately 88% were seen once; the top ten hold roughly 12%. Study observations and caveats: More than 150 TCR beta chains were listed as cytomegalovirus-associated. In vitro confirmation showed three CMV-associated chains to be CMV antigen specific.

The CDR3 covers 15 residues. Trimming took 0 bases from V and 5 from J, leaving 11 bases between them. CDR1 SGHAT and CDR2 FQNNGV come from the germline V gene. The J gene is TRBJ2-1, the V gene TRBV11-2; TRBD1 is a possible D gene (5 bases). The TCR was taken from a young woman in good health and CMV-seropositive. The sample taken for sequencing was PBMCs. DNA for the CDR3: TGTGCCAGCAGCTTAGATAGGGGTCAGGACAATGAGCAGTTCTTC. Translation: CASSLDRGQDNEQFF.